This T cell receptor (beta chain) was documented in a study of post-analysis software for immune sequencing data. Tagging with unique molecular identifiers was a feature of the TCR beta cDNA libraries. One entry per CDR3 protein, called by TCRdb with MiXCR from the PCR reads. The table has about 770,000 distinct CDR3 sequences, more than 45% seen once. The specimen was blood. The receptor was derived from a girl aged 10 to 17 with multiple sclerosis.

The CDR3 DNA reads as TGTGCCAGCAGCGTTCCACCCCCATCGCGACAGTCGATGAAAGAGACCCAGTACTTC. As protein: CASSVPPPSRQSMKETQYF. V is TRBV9 and J is TRBJ2-5, with a weak D call TRBD1 (5 bases). Trimming removed 2 bases at V and 3 bases at J, with 26 bases between. The CDR3 covers 19 residues. Germline CDR1 SGDLS, CDR2 YYNGEE.